A single count supports the clone carrying this TCR beta chain. The data stem from a study of blood T cell repertoires in COVID-19. Study in general: COVID-19 samples collected from the United States, Italy and Spain covered acute and convalescent phases. T cells, B-cell-depleted T cells, or PBMCs supplied cDNA or gDNA.

The CDR3 runs 15 residues. As handled by the study authors: Quantification of nucleated cells was approximated via reference gene primer amplification. Profiling relied on immunoSEQ multiplex PCR, and the TCRdb table lists in-frame clones only, not all of them. The D gene and trimming were derived from the DNA, and the V and J assignments and clone size from that table. The repertoire includes about 39,000 clones, about 82% of them detected once, and 9.9% sits in the top ten. The sequenced sample consisted of peripheral blood. This receptor was taken from a human donor in a cohort sampled during active COVID-19. The rearrangement links TRBV1 to TRBJ2-5; no DNA check was done on the table's D call, TRBD1. TRBV1 is an annotated pseudogene. The CDR3 bases are TGCACCAGCAGCCAAGATGTGAACAGACAAGAGACCCAGTACTTC. Translation gives CTSSQDVNRQETQYF.